This TCR beta chain was documented in a study of blood T cell repertoires in COVID-19. Assay used: immunoSEQ multiplex PCR; TCRdb lists only in-frame clones, some missing. The repertoire has about 75,000 clones, 75% to 90% of them found once; the top ten carry about 2.4%. The germline gives CDR1 LNHDA, CDR2 SQIVND (reference sequence). The CDR3 is made up of 17 amino acids. J gave up 1 base and V 1 base, and 8 bases lay outside the gene matches. Sequencing used peripheral blood. The origin of this receptor is a human donor in a cohort sampled during active COVID-19. V usage is TRBV19 and J usage is TRBJ1-1; TRBD1 matches at 8 bases. CDR3 residues: CASSIGTGRLENTEAFF. In DNA form, the CDR3 reads TGTGCCAGTAGTATAGGGACAGGGAGGTTGGAGAACACTGAAGCTTTCTTT.